This T cell receptor beta chain derives from a study of shared clonotypes between healthy human individuals. V was pared by 7 bases and J by 4 bases, with 13 bases of the junction left unmatched. CDR3 length: 16 residues. Germline CDR1 reads MNHNY; CDR2 reads SVGAGI (reference sequence). The table came from immunoSEQ multiplex PCR; TCRdb's copy has only in-frame clones and leaves some out. The table shows over 95,000 clones, with around 43% occurring only once. The receptor was isolated from a woman in her forties in good health. Some clones in this sample may be carry-over from other donors' samples. V gene TRBV6-6 combines with J gene TRBJ2-1, with 7 bases matching TRBD2. Sequenced: PBMCs. In DNA form, the CDR3 reads TGTGCCAGCACCCCACGTGGCGGGAGAAGGTACAATGAGCAGTTCTTC. Protein product: CASTPRGGRRYNEQFF.